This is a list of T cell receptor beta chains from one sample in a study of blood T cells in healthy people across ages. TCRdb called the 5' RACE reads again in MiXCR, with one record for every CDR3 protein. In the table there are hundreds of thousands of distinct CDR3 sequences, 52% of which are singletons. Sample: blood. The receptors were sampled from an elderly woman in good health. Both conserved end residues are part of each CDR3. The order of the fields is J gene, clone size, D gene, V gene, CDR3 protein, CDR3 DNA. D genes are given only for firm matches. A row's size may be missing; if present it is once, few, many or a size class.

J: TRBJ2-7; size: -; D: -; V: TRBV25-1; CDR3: CASSEFASAYEQYF; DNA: TGTGCCAGCAGTGAATTCGCGTCGGCGTACGAGCAGTACTTC
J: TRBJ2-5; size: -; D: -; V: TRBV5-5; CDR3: CASSPREEETQYF; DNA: TGTGCCAGCAGCCCCAGGGAAGAAGAGACCCAGTACTTC
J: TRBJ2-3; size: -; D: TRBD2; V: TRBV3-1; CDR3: CASRTLGGSTDTQYF; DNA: TGTGCCAGCAGAACCCTCGGGGGGAGCACAGATACGCAGTATTTT
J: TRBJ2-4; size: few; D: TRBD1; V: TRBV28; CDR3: CASSDRGAKNIQYF; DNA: TGTGCCAGCAGTGACAGGGGAGCCAAAAACATTCAGTACTTC
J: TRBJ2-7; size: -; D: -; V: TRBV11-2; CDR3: CASSSGLWREQYF; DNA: TGTGCCAGCAGCTCTGGTCTTTGGCGTGAGCAGTACTTC
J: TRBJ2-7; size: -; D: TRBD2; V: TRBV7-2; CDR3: CASSLGLAGTFYEQYF; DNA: TGTGCCAGCAGCTTAGGACTAGCGGGAACCTTCTACGAGCAGTACTTC
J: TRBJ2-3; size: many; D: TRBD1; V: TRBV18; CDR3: CASSPDRGRGADTQYF; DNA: TGTGCCAGCTCACCGGACAGGGGGAGGGGAGCAGATACGCAGTATTTT
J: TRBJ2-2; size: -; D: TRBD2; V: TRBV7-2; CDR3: CAGSYSGGLTGELFF; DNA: TGTGCCGGCAGCTATAGCGGGGGCCTAACCGGGGAGCTGTTTTTT
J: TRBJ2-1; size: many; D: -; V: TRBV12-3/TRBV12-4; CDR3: CASSLRGHLYNEQFF; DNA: TGTGCCAGCAGTTTGCGGGGACACCTTTACAATGAGCAGTTCTTC
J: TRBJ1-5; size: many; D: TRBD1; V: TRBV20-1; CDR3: CSYLGQGATDQPQHF; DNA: TGCAGTTACTTAGGACAGGGGGCTACAGATCAGCCCCAGCATTTT
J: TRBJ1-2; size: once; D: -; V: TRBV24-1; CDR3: CATSEQEYYGYTF; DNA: TGTGCCACCAGTGAACAGGAGTACTATGGCTACACCTTC